Below are 29 T cell receptor beta chains sequenced from a single sample in a study of cytomegalovirus exposure and HLA in healthy donors (dated by TCRdb to the late 2010s). Libraries were made using the immunoSEQ multiplex PCR assay. For the multiplex PCR, a mixture combining 60 forward primers for TCR Vbeta segments and 13 reverse primers for TCR Jbeta segments was used. The table was pulled from immuneACCESS by TCRdb, which kept in-frame rearrangements only. Such tables lose some clones; where checked, under half of the loss comes from unresolved V genes, and the rest has no known cause. The sample has some 53,000 clones on record. Together, the top ten hold roughly an eighth of the sample. Sequencing used PBMCs. The receptor set was obtained from a woman aged 55-75 years in good health and CMV-seropositive.

The V gene is TRBV6-1, the J gene TRBJ1-4; D perhaps matches TRBD1 (5 bases). Trimming removed 3 bases from V and 0 bases from J, with 5 bases in between. Germline values: CDR1 MNHNS, CDR2 SASEGT. The CDR3 has 14 amino acids. CDR3 protein: CASSEDTTNEKLFF. The CDR3 DNA sequence: TGTGCCAGCAGTGAGGACACAACTAATGAAAAACTGTTTTTT.

V is TRBV7-8 and J is TRBJ2-3; 15 bases map to TRBD2. J was trimmed by 8 bases and V by 4 bases; bases with no gene match: 10. Germline CDR1 and CDR2: SGHVS and FQNEAQ. The CDR3 runs to 17 residues. The CDR3: CASSSRTSGGASTTQYF. DNA of the CDR3: TGTGCCAGCAGCTCCAGGACTAGCGGGGGGGCTTCTACTACGCAGTATTTT.

The rearrangement joins TRBV7-9 to TRBJ2-1; 9 bases fit TRBD1. There are 16 residues in the CDR3. The germline V gene encodes CDR1 SEHNR and CDR2 FQNEAQ (reference sequence). V shed 5 bases and J 5 bases; nucleotides not matched to a gene: 10. The CDR3 loop reads CASSGRQGGADNEQFF. The CDR3 bases are TGTGCCAGCAGCGGTCGACAGGGGGGCGCCGACAATGAGCAGTTCTTC.

The chain uses TRBV9 and TRBJ2-5, with TRBD2 identical over 9 bases. With 0 bases clipped from V and 1 base from J, the junction kept 4 bases outside the gene matches. CDR1 and CDR2 from the germline V gene are SGDLS and YYNGEE. The CDR3 is 16 amino acids. The CDR3 DNA sequence: TGTGCCAGCAGCGTAGTTGCTAGCGGGACCCAAGAGACCCAGTACTTC. This codes for CASSVVASGTQETQYF.

The chain uses TRBV28 and TRBJ1-1; D remains ambiguous. Per the germline V gene, CDR1 is MDHEN and CDR2 is SYDVKM. The length of the CDR3 is 14 residues. Trimming cost V 4 bases and J 0 bases, with 9 bases left between them. CDR3 DNA: TGTGCCAGCAGTTATGGACTGCTGAACACTGAAGCTTTCTTT. This codes for CASSYGLLNTEAFF. Combining the CDR3 with reference TRBV28 and TRBJ1-1 gives the whole variable domain DVKVTQSSRYLVKRTGEKVFLECVQDMDHENMFWYRQDPGLGLRLIYFSYDVKMKEKGDIPEGYSVSREKKERFSLILESASTNQTSMYLCASSYGLLNTEAFFGQGTRLTVV.

The chain joins TRBV27 to TRBJ2-2; 10 positions match TRBD1. The V and J ends lost 5 bases and 7 bases, in that order; junction bases with no gene match: 4. The CDR3 has 14 amino acids. CDR1 and CDR2 from the germline V gene are MNHEY and SMNVEV (reference sequence). This CDR3 reads CASSPGQGYGELFF. CDR3 in DNA: TGTGCCAGCAGTCCGGGACAGGGGTACGGGGAGCTGTTTTTT.

The rearrangement links TRBV7-9 to TRBJ1-2; 7 positions match TRBD1. V lost 3 bases to trimming and J lost 2 bases; unmatched junction nucleotides: 3. This CDR3 is built from 14 residues. Germline CDR1 SEHNR, CDR2 FQNEAQ (reference sequence). The CDR3 sequence: CASSFETGNYGYTF. The CDR3 DNA reads as TGTGCCAGCAGCTTTGAGACAGGGAACTATGGCTACACCTTC.

The chain employs TRBV2 and TRBJ2-3, with a weak D call TRBD2 (5 bases). The ends were cut back, 7 bases at V and 4 bases at J, with 21 bases in the middle. Germline values: CDR1 SNHLY, CDR2 FYNNEI. The CDR3 is made up of 16 amino acids. CDR3: CASNPRGFLGSDTQYF. CDR3 DNA: TGTGCCAGCAACCCTCGGGGTTTTCTCGGCTCAGATACGCAGTATTTT.

The chain recombines TRBV5-1 with TRBJ1-3; no reliable D call. Trimming cost V 4 bases and J 4 bases, with 12 bases left between them. The CDR3 has 14 amino acids. Germline loops: CDR1 SGHRS, CDR2 YFSETQ. The CDR3, as DNA: TGCGCCAGCAGCCTCGGGGTTACGGGAAACACCATATATTTT. It codes for CASSLGVTGNTIYF.

The chain carries TRBV4-1 and TRBJ1-2; TRBD1 might be the D (5 bases). Trimming shortened V by 1 base and J by 6 bases, and 12 bases separated the two germline ends. Germline assignment: CDR1 MGHRA and CDR2 YSYEKL. This CDR3 comprises 14 residues. CDR3 sequence (DNA): TGCGCCAGCAGCCAAGCGGGGGAGCCCAATGGCTACACCTTC. This sequence encodes CASSQAGEPNGYTF.

This chain links TRBV7-9 with TRBJ1-6, with a tentative D call TRBD1 (5 bases). CDR3 length equals 16 residues. V gave up 5 bases and J gave up 8 bases, with 19 bases separating them. Per the germline V gene, CDR1 is SEHNR and CDR2 is FQNEAQ (reference sequence). The CDR3 DNA is TGTGCCAGCAGCCGCCAAGGGGCCGCAGGCGATTCACCCCTCCACTTT. Translated: CASSRQGAAGDSPLHF.

The chain combines TRBV6-1 with TRBJ2-7; TRBD2 might be the D (5 bases). The length of the CDR3 is 14 residues. Trimming stripped 3 bases from V and 6 bases from J, with 15 bases between. CDR1 and CDR2 (germline): MNHNS, SASEGT. CDR3 sequence: CASSDRVARGEQYF. The CDR3 bases are TGTGCCAGCAGTGACCGGGTGGCACGGGGCGAGCAGTACTTC.

J is TRBJ1-2 and V is TRBV2, with a tentative D call TRBD1 (6 bases). The germline V gene encodes CDR1 SNHLY and CDR2 FYNNEI. The CDR3 is 14 amino acids. The V end was cut by 4 bases, the J end by 7 bases, with 16 bases between. For the CDR3, the DNA is TGTGCCAGCAGTGGGGGGCAGGGAGAAATTGGCTACACCTTC. Protein: CASSGGQGEIGYTF.

J is TRBJ1-1 and V is TRBV19; weak D call: TRBD1 (6 bases). From germline, CDR1 is LNHDA and CDR2 SQIVND (reference sequence). The CDR3 has 14 residues. Trimming stripped 3 bases from V and 5 bases from J, with 13 bases between. The CDR3 reads CASSISGGATEAFF. The CDR3, as DNA: TGTGCCAGTAGTATCTCGGGGGGCGCGACTGAAGCTTTCTTT.

The chain employs TRBV27 and TRBJ1-1; no clear D. Trimming shortened V by 2 bases and J by 5 bases, and 15 bases separated the two germline ends. The germline gives CDR1 MNHEY, CDR2 SMNVEV (reference sequence). The CDR3 has 15 amino acids. CDR3 DNA: TGTGCCAGCAGTTTAAAGTCGTACGCGGATACTGAAGCTTTCTTT. Residues: CASSLKSYADTEAFF.

The rearrangement links TRBV5-1 to TRBJ1-4; D is perhaps TRBD1 (5 bases). This CDR3 region has 14 residues. V lost 3 bases, J lost 4 bases, and 10 bases lay in between. From germline, CDR1 is SGHRS and CDR2 YFSETQ. CDR3 residues: CASSSEGNNEKLFF. The CDR3 coding sequence is TGCGCCAGCAGCTCGGAGGGGAATAATGAAAAACTGTTTTTT.

The gene calls are TRBV6-5 and TRBJ2-7; 9 bases align to TRBD1. The V gene end was trimmed by 6 bases and the J gene end by 6 bases; junction bases not matched to a gene: 6. The CDR3 covers 13 residues. Germline CDR1 MNHEY, CDR2 SVGAGI. The CDR3 reads CASSRQGEVEQYF. CDR3 nucleotide sequence: TGTGCCAGCAGCAGACAGGGGGAAGTCGAGCAGTACTTC.

The rearrangement uses TRBV5-1 and TRBJ2-3; the D gene is possibly TRBD1 (6 bases). Trimming took 4 bases from V and 4 from J, leaving 13 bases between them. Per germline, CDR1 SGHRS and CDR2 YFSETQ. This CDR3 region has 14 residues. Written as DNA, the CDR3 is TGCGCCAGCAGCCTATGGGGGCAGGCAGATACGCAGTATTTT. Its protein is CASSLWGQADTQYF.

V is TRBV5-4 and J is TRBJ1-5; D remains ambiguous. V shed 1 base and J shed 0 bases, with 5 bases lying between them. There are 14 residues in the CDR3. The germline gives CDR1 SGHNT, CDR2 YYREEE (reference sequence). This CDR3 is CASSLFSSNQPQHF. The CDR3 nucleotides are TGTGCCAGCAGCTTGTTCAGTAGCAATCAGCCCCAGCATTTT.

The chain employs TRBV7-2 and TRBJ1-4; D is undetermined. Germline values: CDR1 SGHTA, CDR2 FQGNSA. The CDR3 runs 13 residues. V was cut by 5 bases and J by 1 base, with 5 bases left in between. CDR3 in amino acids: CASSPGTNEKLFF. The CDR3 bases are TGTGCCAGCAGCCCCGGAACTAATGAAAAACTGTTTTTT.

The chain has TRBV10-3 and TRBJ1-2; 7 bases are a match to TRBD1. Germline lookup yields CDR1 ENHRY and CDR2 SYGVKD. The V gene end was trimmed by 0 bases and the J gene end by 3 bases; junction bases not matched to a gene: 4. The CDR3 covers 15 residues. The CDR3 bases are TGTGCCATCAGTGAGTCGACAGGGCAGCACTATGGCTACACCTTC. Translated: CAISESTGQHYGYTF.

V and J are TRBV5-1 and TRBJ1-4, with D possibly TRBD1 on 5 matching bases. The V end lost 3 bases, the J end lost 3 bases, and 15 bases lay between the germline ends. CDR1 and CDR2 from the germline V gene are SGHRS and YFSETQ. The CDR3 runs to 16 residues. CDR3 DNA: TGCGCCAGCAGCTCCGGGCAGGCAGGGCCTAATGAAAAACTGTTTTTT. Translating it yields CASSSGQAGPNEKLFF.

The gene calls are TRBV4-1 and TRBJ2-7; tentatively, D is TRBD1 (5 bases). The CDR3 has 16 amino acids. Germline values: CDR1 MGHRA, CDR2 YSYEKL. The V gene lost 0 bases and the J gene lost 5 bases, with 17 bases spanning the gap. The CDR3 bases are TGCGCCAGCAGCCAAGATCGGGCGCAGGGTGGCCACGAGCAGTACTTC. Protein sequence: CASSQDRAQGGHEQYF.

The rearrangement links TRBV6-1 to TRBJ1-2; 8 bases match TRBD1. The CDR3 is 13 residues long. V lost 5 bases, J lost 3 bases, and 2 bases stayed unmatched. CDR1 is MNHNS and CDR2 is SASEGT in the germline V gene. The CDR3 nucleotides read TGTGCCAGCAGTTTGGGACAGGACTATGGCTACACCTTC. Residues: CASSLGQDYGYTF.

V gene TRBV18 combines with J gene TRBJ1-1; 7 bases are a match to TRBD1. This CDR3 contains 16 residues. Germline loops: CDR1 KGHSH, CDR2 LQKENI. With V trimmed by 0 bases and J by 1 base, 5 bases remained unmatched. DNA of the CDR3: TGTGCCAGCTCACCACCGGGGACAGCCACGAACACTGAAGCTTTCTTT. Its translation is CASSPPGTATNTEAFF.

This sequence joins TRBV19 and TRBJ2-2, with TRBD2 matching 12 bases. Germline V CDR1 and CDR2: LNHDA, SQIVND (reference sequence). This CDR3 comprises 16 residues. The V and J ends lost 3 bases and 3 bases, in that order; junction bases with no gene match: 2. CDR3 residues: CASSIPSGGDTGELFF. In nucleotides, the CDR3 is TGTGCCAGTAGTATCCCTAGCGGGGGGGACACCGGGGAGCTGTTTTTT.

The rearrangement links TRBV5-1 to TRBJ2-1; 9 nucleotides align to TRBD1. Losses at the gene ends were 4 bases for V and 8 bases for J; bases not matched to a gene: 7. This CDR3 spans 14 amino acids. Looked up from germline, CDR1 is SGHRS and CDR2 is YFSETQ. As DNA, the CDR3 is TGCGCCAGCAGCCCGGGACAGGGTAGGGATGAGCAGTTCTTC. The encoded protein is CASSPGQGRDEQFF. Together with reference TRBV5-1 and TRBJ2-1, the CDR3 gives the full variable domain: KAGVTQTPRYLIKTRGQQVTLSCSPISGHRSVSWYQQTPGQGLQFLFEYFSETQRNKGNFPGRFSGRQFSNSRSEMNVSTLELGDSALYLCASSPGQGRDEQFFGPGTRLTVL.

The chain joins TRBV5-1 to TRBJ1-1, with D possibly matching TRBD1 (6 bases). Looked up from germline, CDR1 is SGHRS and CDR2 is YFSETQ. Trimming shortened V by 1 base and J by 8 bases, and 12 bases separated the two germline ends. This CDR3 comprises 13 residues. CDR3 in DNA: TGCGCCAGCAGCTTGCAACAGGGTGGGGAAGCTTTCTTT. As protein: CASSLQQGGEAFF. Drawing the rest from reference TRBV5-1 and TRBJ1-1, the complete variable domain is KAGVTQTPRYLIKTRGQQVTLSCSPISGHRSVSWYQQTPGQGLQFLFEYFSETQRNKGNFPGRFSGRQFSNSRSEMNVSTLELGDSALYLCASSLQQGGEAFFGQGTRLTVV.

The genes are TRBV18 and TRBJ1-6, with TRBD1 identical over 9 bases. V was clipped by 2 bases and J by 7 bases; unmatched bases: 6. Germline V lookup: CDR1 KGHSH, CDR2 LQKENI. The CDR3 length is 16 residues. The CDR3 DNA reads TGTGCCAGCTCACCAGGAGGGACAGGGACGAATTCACCCCTCCACTTT. This encodes CASSPGGTGTNSPLHF.